A single sample gave rise to the 23 T cell receptor beta chains below, sequenced in a study of T cell responses to AZD1222 COVID-19 vaccine. Data came from immunoSEQ multiplex PCR; TCRdb stores just in-frame clones and leaves some out. The repertoire holds almost 95,000 clones, with 85% as singletons. Specimen: peripheral blood, collected 28 days after the second AZD1222 dose. The receptors originated from an adult who received the AZD1222 COVID-19 vaccine.

This chain joins TRBV6-1 and TRBJ2-1, with TRBD1 identical over 8 bases. The germline V gene has CDR1 MNHNS and CDR2 SASEGT. V lost 3 bases to trimming and J lost 12 bases; unmatched junction nucleotides: 7. The CDR3 length is 13 residues. CDR3 amino acids: CASSEGQELLQFF. The CDR3, as DNA: TGTGCCAGCAGTGAGGGACAGGAACTTCTGCAGTTCTTC.

This clone was seen only once. V and J are TRBV7-2 and TRBJ2-1, with D unclear. The CDR3 contains 15 residues. V lost 1 base and J lost 5, with 12 bases in between. From germline, CDR1 is SGHTA and CDR2 FQGNSA. DNA for the CDR3: TGTGCCAGCAGCTTAGGCAAGGTACTCCACAATGAGCAGTTCTTC. Encoded protein: CASSLGKVLHNEQFF.

This rearrangement joins TRBV27 to TRBJ2-3, with unresolved D. Germline V CDR1 and CDR2: MNHEY, SMNVEV (reference sequence). The length of the CDR3 is 15 residues. The V end lost 8 bases, the J end lost 0 bases, and 15 bases lay between the germline ends. In DNA form, the CDR3 reads TGTGCCAGCGTTAAAAGTTTCACTAGCACAGATACGCAGTATTTT. Its protein product is CASVKSFTSTDTQYF.

The rearrangement uses TRBV7-9 and TRBJ2-1; D call uncertain. Germline V CDR1 and CDR2: SEHNR, FQNEAQ (reference sequence). The V end lost 3 bases, the J end lost 5 bases, and 2 bases lay between the germline ends. The CDR3 has 11 amino acids. The CDR3 DNA reads TGTGCCAGCAGCTTCGACAATGAGCAGTTCTTC. Translation: CASSFDNEQFF.

The chain uses TRBV4-1 and TRBJ1-1; D uncertain. CDR3 size: 14 residues. CDR1 is MGHRA, CDR2 YSYEKL, per germline. The V gene lost 3 bases and the J gene lost 4 bases, with 12 bases spanning the gap. The CDR3 loop reads CASSQGILGTEAFF. The CDR3 DNA reads TGCGCCAGCAGCCAGGGAATTCTCGGCACTGAAGCTTTCTTT.

This clone was observed once. V gene TRBV3-1 (or the pseudogene TRBV3-2) combines with J gene TRBJ2-2, with 8 bases lining up with TRBD2. The CDR3 has 16 amino acids. Losses at the gene ends were 3 bases for V and 6 bases for J; bases not matched to a gene: 9. Germline CDR1 is LGHDT and CDR2 is YNNKEL (reference sequence). CDR3 sequence reads: CASSHTGTRRPGELFF. CDR3 coding DNA: TGTGCCAGCAGCCATACCGGGACTAGACGACCCGGGGAGCTGTTTTTT.

The chain carries TRBV5-6 and TRBJ1-5; TRBD1 matches 10 bases. Germline CDR1 is SGHDT and CDR2 is YYEEEE. V gave up 0 bases and J gave up 0 bases; unmatched junction bases: 3. The CDR3 extends over 17 amino acids. The CDR3 coding sequence is TGTGCCAGCAGCTTGGAGGGACAGGGGATTAGCAATCAGCCCCAGCATTTT. This translates into CASSLEGQGISNQPQHF. The full variable domain, completed using reference TRBV5-6 and TRBJ1-5, is DAGVTQSPTHLIKTRGQQVTLRCSPKSGHDTVSWYQQALGQGPQFIFQYYEEEERQRGNFPDRFSGHQFPNYSSELNVNALLLGDSALYLCASSLEGQGISNQPQHFGDGTRLSIL.

The V gene is TRBV5-1, the J gene TRBJ2-7; 9 positions agree with TRBD2. The CDR3 length is 15 residues. J lost 2 bases, V lost 6 bases, and 9 bases had no gene match. Germline loops: CDR1 SGHRS, CDR2 YFSETQ. CDR3 in amino acids: CASTPGLARTYEQYF. For the CDR3, the DNA is TGCGCCAGCACCCCGGGACTAGCCCGTACCTACGAGCAGTACTTC. Variable domain in full (rest from reference TRBV5-1 and TRBJ2-7): KAGVTQTPRYLIKTRGQQVTLSCSPISGHRSVSWYQQTPGQGLQFLFEYFSETQRNKGNFPGRFSGRQFSNSRSEMNVSTLELGDSALYLCASTPGLARTYEQYFGPGTRLTVT.

The chain uses TRBV4-2 and TRBJ2-7; 10 positions agree with TRBD2. Germline V gene lookup returns CDR1 LGHNA and CDR2 YNFKEQ. V was pared by 0 bases and J by 0 bases, with 2 bases of the junction left unmatched. The CDR3 totals 16 residues. The CDR3 coding sequence is TGTGCCAGCAGCCAAGAACTAGCGGGAACCTCCTACGAGCAGTACTTC. Protein: CASSQELAGTSYEQYF.

V usage is TRBV7-9 and J usage is TRBJ1-2; D remains ambiguous. The V and J ends lost 4 bases and 2 bases respectively, with 11 bases between them. CDR3 length: 14 amino acids. CDR1 and CDR2 (germline): SEHNR, FQNEAQ (reference sequence). CDR3 sequence: CASSSSDGNYGYTF. The CDR3, as DNA: TGTGCCAGCAGCTCGTCGGACGGAAACTATGGCTACACCTTC. Full variable domain (outside the CDR3, taken from reference TRBV7-9 and TRBJ1-2): DTGVSQNPRHKITKRGQNVTFRCDPISEHNRLYWYRQTLGQGPEFLTYFQNEAQLEKSRLLSDRFSAERPKGSFSTLEIQRTEQGDSAMYLCASSSSDGNYGYTFGSGTRLTVV.

The chain couples TRBV19 to TRBJ1-1; D possibly corresponds to TRBD1 (6 bases). This CDR3 has 15 residues. Germline CDR1 is LNHDA and CDR2 is SQIVND (reference sequence). V lost 6 bases and J lost 1, with 15 bases in between. CDR3 loop: CASSRTGASNTEAFF. CDR3 nucleotides: TGTGCCAGTAGCCGGACGGGGGCGTCGAACACTGAAGCTTTCTTT.

The rearrangement links TRBV7-8 to TRBJ1-1; D gene unclear. The V gene lost 5 bases and the J gene lost 0 bases, with 10 bases spanning the gap. Germline V CDR1 and CDR2: SGHVS, FQNEAQ. The CDR3 has 14 amino acids. The CDR3 reads CASSPGRLNTEAFF. CDR3 coding DNA: TGTGCCAGCAGCCCAGGACGGTTGAACACTGAAGCTTTCTTT.

This rearrangement joins TRBV3-1 (or the pseudogene TRBV3-2) to TRBJ1-2, with 8 positions matching TRBD1. V was clipped by 4 bases and J by 7 bases; unmatched bases: 14. CDR1 LGHDT and CDR2 YNNKEL come from the germline V gene (reference sequence). This CDR3 spans 16 amino acids. The chain's CDR3 is CASSLLGQVRLSGYTF. CDR3 DNA sequence: TGTGCCAGCAGCCTCCTGGGACAGGTTCGGTTGTCTGGCTACACCTTC.

The rearrangement uses TRBV30 and TRBJ1-6; a possible D gene is TRBD1 (5 bases). Germline V gene sequence: CDR1 GTSNPN, CDR2 SVGIG (reference sequence). CDR3 length equals 14 residues. V was clipped by 4 bases and J by 7 bases, with 14 bases between them. CDR3 in amino acids: CAWTLTGGNSPLHF. For the CDR3, the DNA is TGTGCCTGGACCCTGACCGGGGGAAATTCACCCCTCCACTTT.

This clone was observed once. The genes are TRBV2 and TRBJ2-2, with D tentatively TRBD1 or TRBD2 (5 bases each). Germline V CDR1 and CDR2: SNHLY, FYNNEI. The CDR3 length is 14 residues. Trimming cost V 6 bases and J 5 bases, with 13 bases left between them. The CDR3 loop is CASRGVGETGELFF. The DNA for the CDR3 is TGTGCCAGCAGGGGGGTGGGTGAGACCGGGGAGCTGTTTTTT. Using reference TRBV2 and TRBJ2-2 for the parts outside the CDR3, the full variable domain is EPEVTQTPSHQVTQMGQEVILRCVPISNHLYFYWYRQILGQKVEFLVSFYNNEISEKSEIFDDQFSVERPDGSNFTLKIRSTKLEDSAMYFCASRGVGETGELFFGEGSRLTVL.

The CDR3 nucleotides are TGTGCCAGCAGTTACACAACGACGGGGAGTAATGAAAAACTGTTTTTT. It codes for CASSYTTTGSNEKLFF. V is TRBV6-2 or TRBV6-3 and J is TRBJ1-4; D call uncertain. Germline CDR1 MNHEY, CDR2 SVGEGT. Trimming took 2 bases from V and 4 from J, leaving 14 bases between them. CDR3 length: 16 residues.

This chain links TRBV6-5 with TRBJ1-4; D call uncertain. Deletions cut 9 bases from V and 0 bases from J, with 11 bases between. The germline gives CDR1 MNHEY, CDR2 SVGAGI. The CDR3 contains 14 residues. In DNA, the CDR3 is TGTGCCAGTCGTTCAGACGCAACTAATGAAAAACTGTTTTTT. Its translation: CASRSDATNEKLFF.

V usage is TRBV19 and J usage is TRBJ1-1, with D perhaps TRBD1 (5 bases). Looked up from germline, CDR1 is LNHDA and CDR2 is SQIVND (reference sequence). Trimming took off 3 bases at V and 7 bases at J, with 12 bases between the two ends. This CDR3 spans 13 amino acids. CDR3 nucleotides: TGTGCCAGTAGTATCCCAGGGCTCAGTGAAGCTTTCTTT. This encodes CASSIPGLSEAFF.

The V gene is TRBV5-5, the J gene TRBJ2-2, with D hard to call. The CDR3 length is 15 residues. The V gene's germline CDR1 is SGHKS and CDR2 YYEKEE (reference sequence). V lost 2 bases, J lost 2 bases, and 10 bases lay in between. CDR3 sequence: CASSFTAANTGELFF. CDR3 DNA: TGTGCCAGCAGCTTCACGGCAGCTAACACCGGGGAGCTGTTTTTT. Combining the CDR3 with reference TRBV5-5 and TRBJ2-2 gives the whole variable domain DAGVTQSPTHLIKTRGQQVTLRCSPISGHKSVSWYQQVLGQGPQFIFQYYEKEERGRGNFPDRFSARQFPNYSSELNVNALLLGDSALYLCASSFTAANTGELFFGEGSRLTVL.

V and J are TRBV12-3 or TRBV12-4 and TRBJ2-3; D not certain. The CDR3 consists of 11 residues. Deletions cut 5 bases from V and 6 bases from J, with 6 bases between. CDR3 coding DNA: TGTGCCAGCAGTAGGGCCGATACGCAGTATTTT. Translating it yields CASSRADTQYF.

This chain's CDR3 is CASSQLFAGADTQYF. The CDR3 DNA reads as TGCGCCAGCAGCCAACTTTTTGCGGGAGCAGATACGCAGTATTTT. The rearrangement joins TRBV4-1 to TRBJ2-3, with 7 bases fitting TRBD2. The V gene end was trimmed by 2 bases and the J gene end by 4 bases; junction bases not matched to a gene: 6. From germline, CDR1 is MGHRA and CDR2 YSYEKL. The CDR3 has 15 amino acids.

The rearrangement uses TRBV6-2 or TRBV6-3 and TRBJ2-5; D perhaps matches TRBD2 (5 bases). V lost 2 bases and J lost 0, with 10 bases in between. Germline values: CDR1 MNHEY, CDR2 SVGEGT. This CDR3 comprises 15 residues. The DNA for the CDR3 is TGTGCCAGCAGTTACAATAGAGCGGACCAAGAGACCCAGTACTTC. Residues: CASSYNRADQETQYF.

The CDR3 sequence: CATSAYRDRADTQYF. The CDR3 nucleotides read TGTGCCACCAGTGCCTACAGGGACAGGGCAGATACGCAGTATTTT. The rearrangement links TRBV24-1 to TRBJ2-3; 9 bases are shared with TRBD1. V was pared by 5 bases and J by 4 bases, with 6 bases of the junction left unmatched. CDR3 length equals 15 residues. Germline V gene lookup returns CDR1 KGHDR and CDR2 SFDVKD.